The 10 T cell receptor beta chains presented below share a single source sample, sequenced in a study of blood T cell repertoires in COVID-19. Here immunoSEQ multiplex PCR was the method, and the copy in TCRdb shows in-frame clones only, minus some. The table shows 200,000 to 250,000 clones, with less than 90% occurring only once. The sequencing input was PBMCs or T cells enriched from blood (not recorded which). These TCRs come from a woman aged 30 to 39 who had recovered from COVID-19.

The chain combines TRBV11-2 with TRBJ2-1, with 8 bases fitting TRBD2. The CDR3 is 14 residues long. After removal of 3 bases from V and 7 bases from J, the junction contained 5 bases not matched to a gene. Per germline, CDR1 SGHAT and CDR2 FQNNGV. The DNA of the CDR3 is TGTGCCAGCAGCTTGAGCGGGGGACGAAATGAGCAGTTCTTC. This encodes CASSLSGGRNEQFF.

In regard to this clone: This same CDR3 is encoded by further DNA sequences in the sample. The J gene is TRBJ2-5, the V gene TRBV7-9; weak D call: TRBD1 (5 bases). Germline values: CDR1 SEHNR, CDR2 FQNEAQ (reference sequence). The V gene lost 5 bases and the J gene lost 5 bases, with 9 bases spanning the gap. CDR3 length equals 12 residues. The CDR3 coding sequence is TGTGCCAGCAGCCTCAACAGGGAGACCCAGTACTTC. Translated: CASSLNRETQYF.

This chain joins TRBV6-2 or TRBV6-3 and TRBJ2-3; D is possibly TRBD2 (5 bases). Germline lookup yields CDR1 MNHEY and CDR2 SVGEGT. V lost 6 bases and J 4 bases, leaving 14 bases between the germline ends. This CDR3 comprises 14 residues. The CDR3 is CASSPTSEADTQYF. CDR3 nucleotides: TGTGCCAGCAGCCCTACTAGTGAAGCAGATACGCAGTATTTT.

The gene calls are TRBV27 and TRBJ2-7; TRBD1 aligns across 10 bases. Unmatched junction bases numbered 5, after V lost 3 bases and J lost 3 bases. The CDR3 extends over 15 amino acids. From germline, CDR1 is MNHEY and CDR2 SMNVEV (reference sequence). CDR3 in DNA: TGTGCCAGCAGTTTCCTTGGACAGGGGGTCTACGAGCAGTACTTC. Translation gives CASSFLGQGVYEQYF.

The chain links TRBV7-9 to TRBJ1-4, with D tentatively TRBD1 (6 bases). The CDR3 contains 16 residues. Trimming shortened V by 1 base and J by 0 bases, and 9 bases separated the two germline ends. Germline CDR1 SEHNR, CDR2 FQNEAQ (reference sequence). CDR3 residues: CASSLGTAATNEKLFF. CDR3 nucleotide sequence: TGTGCCAGCAGCTTAGGGACAGCCGCAACTAATGAAAAACTGTTTTTT.

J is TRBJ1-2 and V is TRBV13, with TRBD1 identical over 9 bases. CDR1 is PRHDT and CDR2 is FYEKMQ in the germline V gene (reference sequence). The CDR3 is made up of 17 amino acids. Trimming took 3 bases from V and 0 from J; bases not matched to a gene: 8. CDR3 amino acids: CASSLTGTGPANYGYTF. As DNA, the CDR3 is TGTGCCAGCAGCTTGACCGGGACAGGGCCCGCTAACTATGGCTACACCTTC.

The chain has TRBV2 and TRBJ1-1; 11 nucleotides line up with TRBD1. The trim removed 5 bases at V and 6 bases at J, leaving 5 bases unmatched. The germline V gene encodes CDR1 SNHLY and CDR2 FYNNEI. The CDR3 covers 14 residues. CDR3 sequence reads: CASSLGQGGAEAFF. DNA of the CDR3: TGTGCCAGCAGTTTGGGACAGGGGGGGGCTGAAGCTTTCTTT.

CDR3 bases: TGTGCCAGCAGCCCCCTCTCAGGCTTTAGCTCTGGAAACACCATATATTTT. Translation: CASSPLSGFSSGNTIYF. V usage is TRBV3-1 (or the pseudogene TRBV3-2) and J usage is TRBJ1-3; no firm D call. This CDR3 has 17 amino acids. Trimming pared 4 bases from V and 0 bases from J, leaving 16 bases between. Germline CDR1 is LGHDT and CDR2 is YNNKEL (reference sequence).

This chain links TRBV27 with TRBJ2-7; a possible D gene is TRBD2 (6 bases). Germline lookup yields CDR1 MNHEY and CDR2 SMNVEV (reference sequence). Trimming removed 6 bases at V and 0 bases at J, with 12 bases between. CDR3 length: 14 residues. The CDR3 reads CASSRGVSSYEQYF. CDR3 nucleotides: TGTGCCAGCAGCCGCGGGGTTAGCTCCTACGAGCAGTACTTC.

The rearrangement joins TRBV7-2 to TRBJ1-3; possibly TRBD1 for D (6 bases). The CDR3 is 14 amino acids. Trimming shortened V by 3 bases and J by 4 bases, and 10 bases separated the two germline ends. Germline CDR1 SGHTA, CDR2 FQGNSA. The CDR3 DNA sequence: TGTGCCAGCAGCTTCCCAGGGGCAGGAAACACCATATATTTT. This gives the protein CASSFPGAGNTIYF.